Below, one T cell receptor beta chain is given with its context. Its antigen is undetermined. This record belongs to a study of OX40 agonist ivuxolimab in advanced cancers. Study summary: Patients treated during dose escalation were battling hepatocellular carcinoma, melanoma, renal cell or head and neck cancer.

Regarding the study as a whole: Among the lowest peripheral clonal expansion occurred in 0.1-3.0 mg/kg partial responders. No determination was made of the antigen specificity of the expanded peripheral T cells. Expanded clones were, on average, more numerous in CD8+ T cells than in CD4+.

The protocol was immunoSEQ multiplex PCR, while the TCRdb copy is restricted to in-frame clones and leaves out a portion. Of some 52,000 clones in the sample, 70% to 90% are singletons; the top ten hold under 8.5%. The receptor was isolated from an adult with an advanced solid tumor such as melanoma, head and neck, liver or kidney cancer. The input for sequencing was CD4+ or CD8+ T cells sorted from blood, taken in a trial of the OX40 agonist ivuxolimab.

The chain's CDR3 is CASSLVGAGLSPYEQYF. The DNA for the CDR3 is TGTGCCAGCAGCTTAGTCGGCGCGGGCCTGTCCCCCTACGAGCAGTACTTC. The chain combines TRBV7-2 with TRBJ2-7, with D possibly TRBD2 on 5 matching bases. The CDR3 has 17 amino acids. Trimming removed 1 base at V and 2 bases at J, with 18 bases between. CDR1 is SGHTA, CDR2 FQGNSA, per germline.